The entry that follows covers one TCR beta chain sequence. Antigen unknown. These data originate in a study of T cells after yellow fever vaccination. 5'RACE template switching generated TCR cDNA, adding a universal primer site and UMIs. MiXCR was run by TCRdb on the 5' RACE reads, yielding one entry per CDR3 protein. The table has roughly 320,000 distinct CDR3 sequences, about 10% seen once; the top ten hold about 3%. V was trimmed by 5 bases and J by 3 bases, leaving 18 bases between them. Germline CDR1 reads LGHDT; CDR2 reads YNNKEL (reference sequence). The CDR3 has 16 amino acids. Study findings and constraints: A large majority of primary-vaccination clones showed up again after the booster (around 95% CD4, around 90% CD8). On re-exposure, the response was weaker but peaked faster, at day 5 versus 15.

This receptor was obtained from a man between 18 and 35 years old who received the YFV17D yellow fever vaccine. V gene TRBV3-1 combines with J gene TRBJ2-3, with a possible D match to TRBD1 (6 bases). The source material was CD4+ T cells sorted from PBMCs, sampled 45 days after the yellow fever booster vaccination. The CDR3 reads CASSSSTGLGTDTQYF. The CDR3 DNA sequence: TGTGCCAGCAGCTCCTCGACAGGCTTGGGAACAGATACGCAGTATTTT.